This passage covers 13 T cell receptor beta chains from one sample sequenced in a study of blood T cell repertoires in COVID-19. Assay: immunoSEQ multiplex PCR; the TCRdb copy retains only in-frame clones and omits some. The repertoire holds 85,000 to 120,000 clones, with roughly four fifths as singletons. Sequenced sample: peripheral blood. The receptors here all came from a woman aged 60 to 75 with acute or convalescent COVID-19.

The chain has TRBV5-4 and TRBJ2-5; D is possibly TRBD2 (5 bases). The CDR3 is 13 residues long. V lost 4 bases and J lost 4, with 11 bases in between. CDR1 and CDR2 from the germline V gene are SGHNT and YYREEE (reference sequence). The CDR3, as DNA: TGTGCCAGCAGCAGCCGGGAAGGAGAGACCCAGTACTTC. Protein: CASSSREGETQYF.

The chain couples TRBV2 to TRBJ1-4, with a weak D call TRBD1 (5 bases). V dropped 7 bases and J dropped 7 bases, with 13 bases sitting between them. Looked up from germline, CDR1 is SNHLY and CDR2 is FYNNEI. The CDR3 contains 13 residues. The CDR3 DNA reads TGTGCCAGCACAGGCAGGGTGGGTGAAAAACTGTTTTTT. Translating gives CASTGRVGEKLFF.

This rearrangement joins TRBV29-1 to TRBJ2-4, with unresolved D. Trimming took 3 bases from V and 1 from J, leaving 7 bases between them. This CDR3 has 13 amino acids. Germline CDR1 SQVTM, CDR2 ANQGSEA. The CDR3 reads CSVEYQAKNIQYF. The CDR3 DNA reads TGCAGCGTTGAGTATCAGGCCAAAAACATTCAGTACTTC.

The rearrangement links TRBV3-1 (or the pseudogene TRBV3-2) to TRBJ1-6; D is unclear. Trimming removed 3 bases from V and 7 bases from J, with 7 bases in between. The CDR3 covers 13 residues. Germline V gene data show CDR1 as LGHDT and CDR2 as YNNKEL (reference sequence). Written as DNA, the CDR3 is TGTGCCAGCAGCCAGGAACTAAATTCACCCCTCCACTTT. The encoded protein is CASSQELNSPLHF.

This chain connects TRBV7-8 to TRBJ1-2, with D unclear. The V end lost 4 bases, the J end lost 0 bases, and 3 bases lay between the germline ends. Germline V gene lookup returns CDR1 SGHVS and CDR2 FQNEAQ. The CDR3 totals 12 residues. Written as DNA, the CDR3 is TGTGCCAGCAGCTCATCTAACTATGGCTACACCTTC. The encoded protein is CASSSSNYGYTF.

The J gene is TRBJ1-2, the V gene TRBV5-1; the D gene is possibly TRBD1 (5 bases). Between the trimmed V and J ends, which lost 0 bases and 5 bases, there was a span of 17 bases. This CDR3 comprises 16 residues. Germline V gene data show CDR1 as SGHRS and CDR2 as YFSETQ. The CDR3 loop reads CASSLDSAGVEYGYTF. For the CDR3, the DNA is TGCGCCAGCAGCTTGGATTCGGCGGGGGTGGAATATGGCTACACCTTC.

This chain links TRBV7-9 with TRBJ2-2, with 8 bases fitting TRBD1. The CDR3 has 16 amino acids. Germline V gene data show CDR1 as SEHNR and CDR2 as FQNEAQ (reference sequence). The trim removed 4 bases at V and 0 bases at J, leaving 4 bases unmatched. The CDR3 region has the DNA TGTGCCAGCAGCTCGACAGGGGAGCCGAACACCGGGGAGCTGTTTTTT. Translated: CASSSTGEPNTGELFF. Full variable domain (outside the CDR3, taken from reference TRBV7-9 and TRBJ2-2): DTGVSQNPRHKITKRGQNVTFRCDPISEHNRLYWYRQTLGQGPEFLTYFQNEAQLEKSRLLSDRFSAERPKGSFSTLEIQRTEQGDSAMYLCASSSTGEPNTGELFFGEGSRLTVL.

V usage is TRBV2 and J usage is TRBJ1-1; TRBD1 agrees at 10 bases. Germline CDR1 reads SNHLY; CDR2 reads FYNNEI. The CDR3 is 17 amino acids. V lost 8 bases, J lost 0 bases, and 12 bases stayed unmatched. DNA of the CDR3: TGTGCCAGCGGGGGGGACAGGGGCTCCAGCTTGAACACTGAAGCTTTCTTT. Translation gives CASGGDRGSSLNTEAFF.

This sequence joins TRBV19 and TRBJ1-2, with 7 bases lining up with TRBD1. The CDR3 length is 14 residues. Germline CDR1 reads LNHDA; CDR2 reads SQIVND (reference sequence). V shed 5 bases, J shed 10 bases, and the junction held 13 bases outside the gene matches. The CDR3, as DNA: TGTGCCAGTAGTGCCTCAGCCAGGGGGATTGTCTACACCTTC. The encoded protein is CASSASARGIVYTF.

The rearrangement uses TRBV7-9 and TRBJ1-2, with 8 bases identical to TRBD1. Per germline, CDR1 SEHNR and CDR2 FQNEAQ (reference sequence). After removal of 5 bases from V and 2 bases from J, the junction contained 4 bases not matched to a gene. The CDR3 consists of 14 residues. Written as DNA, the CDR3 is TGTGCCAGCAGCCGGAGGACAGGGAACTATGGCTACACCTTC. This gives the protein CASSRRTGNYGYTF.

The chain employs TRBV12-3 or TRBV12-4 and TRBJ2-7; 7 bases agree with TRBD1. Trimming cost V 4 bases and J 7 bases; bases outside gene matches: 7. The CDR3 spans 13 residues. The CDR3 loop reads CASSSWDRGEQYF. In DNA, the CDR3 is TGTGCCAGCAGTTCCTGGGACAGAGGGGAGCAGTACTTC.

CDR3 DNA sequence: TGTGCCAGCAGCCCCTCCGGGACAGTCCATTCACCCCTCCACTTT. Amino acids: CASSPSGTVHSPLHF. The chain combines TRBV11-2 with TRBJ1-6; 7 bases agree with TRBD1. From germline, CDR1 is SGHAT and CDR2 FQNNGV. CDR3 size: 15 residues. V trimming: 5 bases; J trimming: 8 bases; junction bases outside the gene matches: 9. Filled out from reference TRBV11-2 and TRBJ1-6, the complete variable domain reads EAGVAQSPRYKIIEKRQSVAFWCNPISGHATLYWYQQILGQGPKLLIQFQNNGVVDDSQLPKDRFSAERLKGVDSTLKIQPAKLEDSAVYLCASSPSGTVHSPLHFGNGTRLTVT.

V and J are TRBV30 and TRBJ1-6; tentative D call: TRBD1 (6 bases). CDR3 length: 16 residues. Germline V lookup: CDR1 GTSNPN, CDR2 SVGIG (reference sequence). Trimming removed 2 bases at V and 6 bases at J, with 17 bases between. The CDR3 DNA is TGTGCCTGGAGTTTCCGGACTCAACAGGGTAATTCACCCCTCCACTTT. Translating gives CAWSFRTQQGNSPLHF. The full variable domain, in which reference TRBV30 and TRBJ1-6 provide the parts outside the CDR3, is SQTIHQWPATLVQPVGSPLSLECTVEGTSNPNLYWYRQAAGRGLQLLFYSVGIGQISSEVPQNLSASRPQDRQFILSSKKLLLSDSGFYLCAWSFRTQQGNSPLHFGNGTRLTVT.